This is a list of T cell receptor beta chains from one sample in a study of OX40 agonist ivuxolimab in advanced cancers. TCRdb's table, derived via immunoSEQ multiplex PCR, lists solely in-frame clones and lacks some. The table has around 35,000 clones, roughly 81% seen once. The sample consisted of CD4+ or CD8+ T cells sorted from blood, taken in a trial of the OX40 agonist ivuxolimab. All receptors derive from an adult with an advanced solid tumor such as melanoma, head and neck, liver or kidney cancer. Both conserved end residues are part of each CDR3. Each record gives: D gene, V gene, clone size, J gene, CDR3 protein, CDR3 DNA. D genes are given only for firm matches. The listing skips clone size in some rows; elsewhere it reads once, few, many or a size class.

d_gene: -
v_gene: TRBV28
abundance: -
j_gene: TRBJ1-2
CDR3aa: CASSLSVSGPNYGYTF
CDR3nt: TGTGCCAGCAGTTTATCAGTATCGGGTCCTAACTATGGCTACACCTTC

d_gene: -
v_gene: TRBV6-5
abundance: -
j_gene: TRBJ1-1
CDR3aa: CASSYPGFF
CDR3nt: TGTGCCAGCAGTTACCCCGGGTTCTTT

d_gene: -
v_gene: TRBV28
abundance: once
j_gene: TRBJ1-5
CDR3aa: CASSLFGGGSGKGQPQHF
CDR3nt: TGTGCCAGCAGTTTATTCGGAGGCGGATCAGGGAAGGGACAGCCCCAGCATTTT

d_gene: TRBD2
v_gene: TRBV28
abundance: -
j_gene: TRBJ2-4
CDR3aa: CATNSGATSGKNIQYF
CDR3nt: TGTGCCACAAACTCAGGGGCGACTAGCGGCAAAAACATTCAGTACTTC

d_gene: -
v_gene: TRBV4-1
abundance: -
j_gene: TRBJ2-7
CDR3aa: CASSQDGGQVREQYF
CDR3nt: TGCGCCAGCAGCCAAGATGGGGGGCAAGTGAGGGAGCAGTACTTC

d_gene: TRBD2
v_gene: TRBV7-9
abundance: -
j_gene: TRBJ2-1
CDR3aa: CASSLEAGPSYNEQFF
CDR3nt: TGTGCCAGCAGCTTAGAAGCGGGGCCCTCCTACAATGAGCAGTTCTTC

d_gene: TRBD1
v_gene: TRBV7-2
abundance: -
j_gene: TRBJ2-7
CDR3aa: CASSYIGTAYEQYF
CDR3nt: TGTGCCAGCAGCTACATCGGGACAGCCTACGAGCAGTACTTC

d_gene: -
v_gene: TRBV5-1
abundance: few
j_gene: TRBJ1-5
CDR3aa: CASSLRRGSQPQHF
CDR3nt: TGCGCCAGCAGCTTGCGGAGGGGGAGTCAGCCCCAGCATTTT

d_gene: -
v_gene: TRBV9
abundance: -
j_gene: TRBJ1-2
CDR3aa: CASSTQADGYTF
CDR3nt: TGTGCCAGCAGCACCCAGGCGGATGGCTACACCTTC

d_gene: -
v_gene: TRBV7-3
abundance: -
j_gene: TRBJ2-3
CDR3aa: CASSSQTRSDTQYF
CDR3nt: TGTGCCAGCAGCTCCCAGACTAGGTCAGATACGCAGTATTTT

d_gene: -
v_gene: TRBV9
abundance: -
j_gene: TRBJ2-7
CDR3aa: CASSVGLGASYEQYF
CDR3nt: TGTGCCAGCAGCGTAGGCCTAGGGGCCTCCTACGAGCAGTACTTC

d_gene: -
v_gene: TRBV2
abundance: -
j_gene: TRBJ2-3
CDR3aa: CASRTPITDTQYF
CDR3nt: TGTGCCAGCAGGACACCAATAACAGATACGCAGTATTTT

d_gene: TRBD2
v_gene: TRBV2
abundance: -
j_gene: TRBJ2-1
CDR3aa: CASSERTSGKNEQFF
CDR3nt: TGTGCCAGCAGTGAACGGACTAGCGGGAAAAATGAGCAGTTCTTC

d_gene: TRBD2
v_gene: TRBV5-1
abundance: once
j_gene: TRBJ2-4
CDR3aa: CASSPGGGAKNIQYF
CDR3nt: TGCGCCAGCAGTCCGGGGGGAGGTGCCAAAAACATTCAGTACTTC

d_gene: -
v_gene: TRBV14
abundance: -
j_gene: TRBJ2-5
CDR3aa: CASSQNWGRQETQYF
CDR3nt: TGTGCCAGCAGCCAAAATTGGGGCCGCCAAGAGACCCAGTACTTC

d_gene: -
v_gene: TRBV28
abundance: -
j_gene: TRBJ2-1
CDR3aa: CASSSGSSYNEQFF
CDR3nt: TGTGCCAGCAGTTCGGGGAGCTCCTACAATGAGCAGTTCTTC

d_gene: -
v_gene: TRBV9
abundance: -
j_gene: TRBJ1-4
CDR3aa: CASSYNGGQNEKLFF
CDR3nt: TGTGCCAGCAGTTACAACGGGGGGCAAAATGAAAAACTGTTTTTT

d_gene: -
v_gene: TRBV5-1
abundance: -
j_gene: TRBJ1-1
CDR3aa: CASSGSQRNTEAFF
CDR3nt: TGCGCCAGCAGCGGGTCACAGCGGAACACTGAAGCTTTCTTT

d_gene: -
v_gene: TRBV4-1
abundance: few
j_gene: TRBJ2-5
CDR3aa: CASSPGTLQETQYF
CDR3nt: TGCGCCAGCAGCCCCGGGACGCTTCAAGAGACCCAGTACTTC

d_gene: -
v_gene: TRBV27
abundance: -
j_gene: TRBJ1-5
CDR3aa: CASSLQFGQPQHF
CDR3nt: TGTGCCAGCAGTTTACAGTTTGGGCAGCCCCAGCATTTT

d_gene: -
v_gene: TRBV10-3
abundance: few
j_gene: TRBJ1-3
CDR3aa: CATGRASGNTIYF
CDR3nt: TGTGCCACGGGGCGGGCCTCTGGAAACACCATATATTTT

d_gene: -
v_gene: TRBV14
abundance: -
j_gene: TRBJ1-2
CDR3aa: CASSTASNYGYTF
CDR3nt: TGTGCCAGCAGCACAGCCTCTAACTATGGCTACACCTTC

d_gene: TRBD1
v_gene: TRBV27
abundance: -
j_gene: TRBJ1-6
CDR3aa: CARVSGTEDNSPLHF
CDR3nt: TGTGCCAGAGTATCCGGGACAGAAGATAATTCACCCCTCCACTTT

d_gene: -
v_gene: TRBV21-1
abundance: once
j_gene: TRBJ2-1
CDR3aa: CASSVISGNYNEQFF
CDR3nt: TGTGCCAGCAGCGTTATTAGCGGGAACTACAATGAGCAGTTCTTC

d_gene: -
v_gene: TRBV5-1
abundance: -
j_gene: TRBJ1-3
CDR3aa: CASSPGDTGRNTIYF
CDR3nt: TGCGCCAGCAGCCCGGGTGATACAGGAAGAAACACCATATATTTT

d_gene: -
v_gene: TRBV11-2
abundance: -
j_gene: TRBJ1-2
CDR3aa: CASSLDYRYGYTF
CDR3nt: TGTGCCAGCAGCTTAGATTACCGCTATGGCTACACCTTC

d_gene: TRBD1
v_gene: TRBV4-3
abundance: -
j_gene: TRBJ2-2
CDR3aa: CASSPGQGIAGELFF
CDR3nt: TGCGCCAGCAGCCCGGGACAGGGTATAGCCGGGGAGCTGTTTTTT

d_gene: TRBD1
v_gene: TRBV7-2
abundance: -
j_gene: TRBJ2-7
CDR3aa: CASSRDRASYEQYF
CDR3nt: TGTGCCAGCAGCCGGGACAGGGCATCCTACGAGCAGTACTTC

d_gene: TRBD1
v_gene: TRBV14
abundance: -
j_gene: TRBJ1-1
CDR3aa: CASSLQGYTEAFF
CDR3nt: TGTGCCAGCAGCCTACAGGGGTACACTGAAGCTTTCTTT

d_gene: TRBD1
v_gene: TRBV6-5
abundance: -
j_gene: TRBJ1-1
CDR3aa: CASSSHRGTTEAFF
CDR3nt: TGTGCCAGCAGTTCTCACAGGGGTACCACTGAAGCTTTCTTT

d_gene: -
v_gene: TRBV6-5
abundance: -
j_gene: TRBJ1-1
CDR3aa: CASSMEMNTEAFF
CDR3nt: TGTGCCAGCTCCATGGAGATGAACACTGAAGCTTTCTTT

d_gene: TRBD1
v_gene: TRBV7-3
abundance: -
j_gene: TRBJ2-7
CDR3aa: CASSPRTGFEQYF
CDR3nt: TGTGCCAGCAGCCCCCGGACAGGGTTCGAGCAGTACTTC

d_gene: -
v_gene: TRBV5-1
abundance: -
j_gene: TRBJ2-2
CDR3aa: CASSRQQLTGELFF
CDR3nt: TGCGCCAGCAGCCGACAACAGCTCACTGGGGAGCTGTTTTTT

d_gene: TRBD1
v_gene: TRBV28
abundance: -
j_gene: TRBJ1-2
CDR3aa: CASRTGPANYGYTF
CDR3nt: TGTGCCAGCAGGACAGGGCCCGCTAACTATGGCTACACCTTC

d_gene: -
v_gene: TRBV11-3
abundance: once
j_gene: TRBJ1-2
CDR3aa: CASSLRGREYGYTF
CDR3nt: TGTGCCAGCAGCTTAAGGGGCAGGGAGTATGGCTACACCTTC

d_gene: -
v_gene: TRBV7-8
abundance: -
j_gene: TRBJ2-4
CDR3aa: CASSIRGAEDIQYF
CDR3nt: TGTGCCAGCAGCATCCGGGGGGCGGAGGACATTCAGTACTTC

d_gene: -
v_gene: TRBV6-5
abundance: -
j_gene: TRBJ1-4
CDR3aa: CASSFLGTRNEKLFF
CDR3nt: TGTGCCAGCAGTTTCCTCGGGACACGGAATGAAAAACTGTTTTTT

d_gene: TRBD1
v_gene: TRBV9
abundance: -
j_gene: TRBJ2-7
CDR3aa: CASKGRDRGRYEQYF
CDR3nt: TGTGCCAGCAAGGGGAGGGACAGGGGGCGCTACGAGCAGTACTTC

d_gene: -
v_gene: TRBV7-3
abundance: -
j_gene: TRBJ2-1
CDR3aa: CASSSQARTLHEQFF
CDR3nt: TGTGCCAGCAGCTCACAAGCGCGAACCCTCCATGAGCAGTTCTTC

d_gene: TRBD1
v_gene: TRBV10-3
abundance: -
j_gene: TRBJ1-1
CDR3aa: CAISDSGGRGLGETEAFF
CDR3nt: TGTGCCATCAGTGACAGCGGGGGGAGGGGGCTCGGAGAAACTGAAGCTTTCTTT

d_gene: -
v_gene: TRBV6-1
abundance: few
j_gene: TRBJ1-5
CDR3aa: CASSDTGLGNQPQHF
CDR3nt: TGTGCCAGCAGTGATACAGGGTTGGGCAATCAGCCCCAGCATTTT

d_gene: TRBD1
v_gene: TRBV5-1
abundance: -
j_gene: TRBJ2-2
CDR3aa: CASAGGAIGELFF
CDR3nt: TGCGCCAGCGCAGGGGGCGCGATCGGGGAGCTGTTTTTT

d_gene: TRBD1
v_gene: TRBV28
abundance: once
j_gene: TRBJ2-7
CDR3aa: CASRVRDRIPYEQYF
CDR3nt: TGTGCCAGCAGAGTCCGGGACAGGATTCCCTACGAGCAGTACTTC

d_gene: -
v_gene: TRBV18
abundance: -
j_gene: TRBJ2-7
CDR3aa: CASSQGGGLEQYF
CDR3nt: TGTGCCAGCTCACAGGGGGGGGGCCTCGAGCAGTACTTC

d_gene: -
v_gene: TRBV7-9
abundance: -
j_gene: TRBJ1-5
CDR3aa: CASSLALSGGRFDQPQHF
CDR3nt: TGTGCCAGCAGCTTAGCGCTAAGTGGGGGGCGTTTTGATCAGCCCCAGCATTTT

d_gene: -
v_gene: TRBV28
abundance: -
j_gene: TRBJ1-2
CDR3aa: CASTLQGGGYGYTF
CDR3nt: TGTGCCAGCACCTTACAGGGTGGCGGCTATGGCTACACCTTC

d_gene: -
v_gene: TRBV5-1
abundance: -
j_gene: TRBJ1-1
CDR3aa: CASSFGEEHTEAFF
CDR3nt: TGCGCCAGCAGCTTCGGGGAGGAGCACACTGAAGCTTTCTTT

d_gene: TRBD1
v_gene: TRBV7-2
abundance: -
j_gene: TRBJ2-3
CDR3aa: CASSSPGTGKSTDTQYF
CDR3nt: TGTGCCAGCAGCAGTCCCGGGACAGGAAAATCCACAGATACGCAGTATTTT

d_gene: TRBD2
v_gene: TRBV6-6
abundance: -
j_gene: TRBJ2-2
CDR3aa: CASSRLAGGRTGELFF
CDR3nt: TGTGCCAGCAGTCGACTAGCGGGGGGGCGGACCGGGGAGCTGTTTTTT

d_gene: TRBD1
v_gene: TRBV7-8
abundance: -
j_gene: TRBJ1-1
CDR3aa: CASSFSHLQGSEAFF
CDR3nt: TGTGCCAGCAGCTTTAGCCACCTACAGGGGTCAGAAGCTTTCTTT

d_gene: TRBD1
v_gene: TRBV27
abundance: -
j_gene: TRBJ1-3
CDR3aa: CASSPQGARSGNTIYF
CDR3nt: TGTGCCAGCAGTCCCCAGGGGGCTCGAAGTGGAAACACCATATATTTT

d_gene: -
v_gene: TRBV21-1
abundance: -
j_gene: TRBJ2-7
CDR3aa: CASSHRDRVTEQYF
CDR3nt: TGTGCCAGCAGCCACCGGGACAGGGTCACTGAGCAGTACTTC

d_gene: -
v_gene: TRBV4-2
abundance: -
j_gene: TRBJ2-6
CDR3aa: CASSLDRLSGANVLTF
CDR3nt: TGTGCCAGCAGCTTGGATAGACTCTCTGGGGCCAACGTCCTGACTTTC

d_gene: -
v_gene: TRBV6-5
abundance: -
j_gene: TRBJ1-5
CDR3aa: CASAAFNHQPQHF
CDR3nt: TGTGCCAGCGCCGCCTTTAATCATCAGCCCCAGCATTTT

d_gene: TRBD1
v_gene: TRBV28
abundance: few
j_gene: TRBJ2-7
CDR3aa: CASSDRGEQYF
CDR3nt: TGTGCGAGCAGTGACAGGGGCGAGCAGTACTTC

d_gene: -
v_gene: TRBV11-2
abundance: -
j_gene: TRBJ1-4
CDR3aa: CASSYRGGTEKLFF
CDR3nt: TGTGCCAGCAGCTATCGGGGGGGGACAGAAAAACTGTTTTTT

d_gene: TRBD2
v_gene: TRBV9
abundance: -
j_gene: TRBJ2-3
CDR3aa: CASSPLAGGRDTDTQYF
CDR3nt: TGTGCCAGCAGCCCCTTAGCGGGGGGCCGGGACACAGATACGCAGTATTTT

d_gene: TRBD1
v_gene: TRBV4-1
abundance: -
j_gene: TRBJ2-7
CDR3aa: CASSQVHRGPYEQYF
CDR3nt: TGCGCCAGCAGCCAAGTACACAGGGGCCCGTACGAGCAGTACTTC

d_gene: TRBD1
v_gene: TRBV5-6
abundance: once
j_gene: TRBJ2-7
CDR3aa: CASSARQGADYEQYF
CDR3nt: TGTGCCAGCAGCGCGCGACAGGGGGCCGACTACGAGCAGTACTTC